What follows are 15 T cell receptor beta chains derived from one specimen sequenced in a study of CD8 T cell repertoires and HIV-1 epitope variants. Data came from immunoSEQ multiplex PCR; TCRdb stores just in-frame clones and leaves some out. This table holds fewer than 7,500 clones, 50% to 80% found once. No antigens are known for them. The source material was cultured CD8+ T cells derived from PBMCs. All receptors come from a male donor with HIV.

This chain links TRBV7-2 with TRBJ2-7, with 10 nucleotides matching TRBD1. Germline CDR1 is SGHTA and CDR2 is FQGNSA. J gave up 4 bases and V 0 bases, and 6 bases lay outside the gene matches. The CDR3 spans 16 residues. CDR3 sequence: CASSLAGDRGSYEQYF. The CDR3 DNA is TGTGCCAGCAGCTTAGCTGGGGACAGGGGCTCGTACGAGCAGTACTTC.

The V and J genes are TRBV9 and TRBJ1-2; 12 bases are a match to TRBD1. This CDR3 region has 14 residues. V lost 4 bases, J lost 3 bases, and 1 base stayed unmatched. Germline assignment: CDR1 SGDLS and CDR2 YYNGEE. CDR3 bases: TGTGCCAGCAGCCGGGACAGGGGGCACTATGGCTACACCTTC. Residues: CASSRDRGHYGYTF.

The CDR3 DNA is TGTGCCAGCAGCCTAGTCCGGAGACGACAAAGTCGGGCCAACGTCCTGACTTTC. It yields the protein CASSLVRRRQSRANVLTF. The chain links TRBV7-2 to TRBJ2-6, with unresolved D. Trimming took 5 bases from V and 5 from J, leaving 22 bases between them. Germline lookup yields CDR1 SGHTA and CDR2 FQGNSA. The CDR3 extends over 18 amino acids.

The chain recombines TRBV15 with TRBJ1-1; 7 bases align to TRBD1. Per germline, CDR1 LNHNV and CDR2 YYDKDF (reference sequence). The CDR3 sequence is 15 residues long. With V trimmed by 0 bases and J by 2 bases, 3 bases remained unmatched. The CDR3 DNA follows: TGTGCCACCAGCAGAGATCCAGGGGGAAACACTGAAGCTTTCTTT. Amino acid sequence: CATSRDPGGNTEAFF.

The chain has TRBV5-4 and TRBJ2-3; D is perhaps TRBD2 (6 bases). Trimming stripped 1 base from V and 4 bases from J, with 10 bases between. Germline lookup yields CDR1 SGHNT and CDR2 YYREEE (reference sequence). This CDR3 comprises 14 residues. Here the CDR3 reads CASSLSGWADTQYF. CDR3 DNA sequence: TGTGCCAGCAGCTTGAGCGGGTGGGCAGATACGCAGTATTTT.

The CDR3 DNA reads as TGTGCCAGCAGCTTAAATACGCGTCTAGCGGGAGATGAGCAGTTCTTC. Residues: CASSLNTRLAGDEQFF. The chain couples TRBV13 to TRBJ2-1; 10 nucleotides line up with TRBD2. Losses at the gene ends were 2 bases for V and 8 bases for J; bases not matched to a gene: 9. Germline V gene data show CDR1 as PRHDT and CDR2 as FYEKMQ (reference sequence). The CDR3 totals 16 residues.

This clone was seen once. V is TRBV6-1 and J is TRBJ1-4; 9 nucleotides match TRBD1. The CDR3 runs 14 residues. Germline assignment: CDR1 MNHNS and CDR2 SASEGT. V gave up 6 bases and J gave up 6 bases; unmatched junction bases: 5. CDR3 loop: CASRNRGLDEKLFF. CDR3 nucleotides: TGTGCCAGCAGGAACAGGGGGCTGGATGAAAAACTGTTTTTT.

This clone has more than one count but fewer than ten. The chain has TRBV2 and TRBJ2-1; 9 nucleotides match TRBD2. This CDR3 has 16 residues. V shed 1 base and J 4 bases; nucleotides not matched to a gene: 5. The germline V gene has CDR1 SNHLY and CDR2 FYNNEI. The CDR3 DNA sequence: TGTGCCAGCAGTGAAGACCTTAGCGGGAGATACAATGAGCAGTTCTTC. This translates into CASSEDLSGRYNEQFF.

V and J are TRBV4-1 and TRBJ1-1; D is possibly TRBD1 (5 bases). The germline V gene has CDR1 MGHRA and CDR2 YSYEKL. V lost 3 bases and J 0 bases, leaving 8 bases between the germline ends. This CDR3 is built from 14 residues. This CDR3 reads CASSQEGMNTEAFF. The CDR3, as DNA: TGCGCCAGCAGCCAGGAGGGGATGAACACTGAAGCTTTCTTT.

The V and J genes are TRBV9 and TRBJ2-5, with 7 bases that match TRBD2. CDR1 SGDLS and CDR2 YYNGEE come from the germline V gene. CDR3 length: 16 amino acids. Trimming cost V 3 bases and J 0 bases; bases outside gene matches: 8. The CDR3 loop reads CASSAGRAANQETQYF. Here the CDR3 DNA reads TGTGCCAGCAGCGCTGGGAGGGCGGCGAACCAAGAGACCCAGTACTTC.

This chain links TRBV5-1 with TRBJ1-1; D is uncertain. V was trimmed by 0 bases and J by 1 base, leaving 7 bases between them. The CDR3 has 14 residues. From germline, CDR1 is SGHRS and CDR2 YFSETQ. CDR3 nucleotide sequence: TGCGCCAGCAGCTTGGAATCATCGAACACTGAAGCTTTCTTT. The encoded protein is CASSLESSNTEAFF. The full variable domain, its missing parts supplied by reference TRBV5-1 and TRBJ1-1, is KAGVTQTPRYLIKTRGQQVTLSCSPISGHRSVSWYQQTPGQGLQFLFEYFSETQRNKGNFPGRFSGRQFSNSRSEMNVSTLELGDSALYLCASSLESSNTEAFFGQGTRLTVV.

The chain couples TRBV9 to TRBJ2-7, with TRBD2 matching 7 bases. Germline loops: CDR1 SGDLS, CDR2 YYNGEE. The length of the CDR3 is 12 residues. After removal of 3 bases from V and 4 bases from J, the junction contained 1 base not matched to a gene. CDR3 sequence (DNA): TGTGCCAGCAGCGGGGAGGGTTACGAGCAGTACTTC. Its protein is CASSGEGYEQYF.

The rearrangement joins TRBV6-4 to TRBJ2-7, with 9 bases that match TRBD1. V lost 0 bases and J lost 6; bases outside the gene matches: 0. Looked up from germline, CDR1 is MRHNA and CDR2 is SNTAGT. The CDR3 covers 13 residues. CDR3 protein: CASSDSDRGEQYF. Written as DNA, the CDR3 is TGTGCCAGCAGTGACTCGGACAGGGGCGAGCAGTACTTC.

The CDR3 DNA sequence: TGTGCCAGCAGCTTAGGGGACACTCTCTACGAGCAGTACTTC. Its translation is CASSLGDTLYEQYF. The rearrangement joins TRBV11-2 to TRBJ2-7; D is perhaps TRBD1 (6 bases). The CDR3 length is 14 residues. Trimming pared 1 base from V and 3 bases from J, leaving 10 bases between. Germline lookup yields CDR1 SGHAT and CDR2 FQNNGV.

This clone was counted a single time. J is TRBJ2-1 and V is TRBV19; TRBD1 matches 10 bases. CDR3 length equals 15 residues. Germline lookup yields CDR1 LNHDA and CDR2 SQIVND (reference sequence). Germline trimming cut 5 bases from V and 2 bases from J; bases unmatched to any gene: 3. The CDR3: CASSVGQGAYNEQFF. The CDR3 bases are TGTGCCAGTAGTGTTGGACAGGGGGCCTACAATGAGCAGTTCTTC.